This T cell receptor (beta chain) was recovered during a study of control samples from healthy donors and cancer patients. Clones were sequenced by immunoSEQ multiplex PCR, and TCRdb holds only the in-frame ones, with some missing. This table holds roughly 130,000 clones, approximately 90% found once. Germline V gives CDR1 SGHRS, CDR2 YFSETQ. The trim removed 0 bases at V and 1 base at J, leaving 8 bases unmatched. The CDR3 runs 20 residues. The rearrangement links TRBV5-1 to TRBJ2-1, with TRBD2 matching 15 bases. The sample comprised blood. This clonotype originated in a man between 18 and 35 years old in good health. The DNA of the CDR3 is TGCGCCAGCAGCTTGGAGCCGGGACTAGCGGGGGGCCTTTCCTACAATGAGCAGTTCTTC. Translated, it gives CASSLEPGLAGGLSYNEQFF.